One and the same sample provided the 10 T cell receptor beta chains below, sequenced in a study of metastatic and nonmetastatic thyroid tumors. Thyroid surgery was preceded by no treatment in any patient. TCRdb re-analyzed the PCR reads through MiXCR. Of approximately 28,000 clones detected, approximately 15% appear once; the ten largest clones hold around 14%. Sequencing was done on a sample of blood. The receptor source for this set is a male donor with papillary thyroid cancer or a benign thyroid nodule (not recorded which). Some clones in this sample may be carry-over from other donors' samples.

About this clone: A much more abundant neighbour one base away suggests this may be a read error. The chain carries TRBV14 and TRBJ1-3, with D perhaps TRBD1 (6 bases). The CDR3 covers 15 residues. Germline-derived CDR1 and CDR2 are SGHDN and FVKESK. CDR3 residues: CVSSAQGSSGNTIYF. DNA of the CDR3: TGTGTCAGCAGCGCACAGGGCAGCTCTGGAAATACCATATATTTT.

This clone was seen at least ten times. V is TRBV3-1 and J is TRBJ2-5; TRBD2 matches 7 bases. CDR3 length equals 16 residues. Germline values: CDR1 LGHDT, CDR2 YNNKEL (reference sequence). After removal of 1 base from V and 4 bases from J, the junction contained 9 bases not matched to a gene. In nucleotides, the CDR3 is TGTGCCAGCAGCCAAGTTTCCGGGGGGACCCCAGAGACCCAGTACTTC. Translating it yields CASSQVSGGTPETQYF.

V and J are TRBV11-1 and TRBJ2-3; D possibly corresponds to TRBD1 (6 bases). Germline loops: CDR1 SGHAT, CDR2 FQDESV (reference sequence). V was pared by 0 bases and J by 2 bases, with 9 bases between. The CDR3 spans 15 residues. The CDR3, as DNA: TGTGCCAGCAGCTTAGCGGGGGCGGTCACAGATACGCAGTATTTT. It encodes CASSLAGAVTDTQYF.

The chain combines TRBV5-1 with TRBJ2-3; 8 nucleotides align to TRBD2. CDR3 size: 16 residues. Germline V CDR1 and CDR2: SGHRS, YFSETQ. With V trimmed by 8 bases and J by 1 base, 12 bases remained unmatched. DNA of the CDR3: TGCGCCAGTGAGAGCGGGGGTGGGCTGGGCACAGATACGCAGTATTTT. This sequence encodes CASESGGGLGTDTQYF.

This clone was counted a few times. This may stem from a read error, because a much larger clone lies one nucleotide away. V usage is TRBV7-9 and J usage is TRBJ1-5, with D tentatively TRBD1 (5 bases). The CDR3 extends over 14 amino acids. From germline, CDR1 is SEHNR and CDR2 FQNEAQ (reference sequence). The CDR3 protein is CAISSQGLNQPQHF. CDR3 sequence (DNA): TGTGCCATCAGCTCCCAGGGTCTCAATCAGCCCCAGCATTTT.

This clone was observed many times. The chain is built from TRBV7-9 and TRBJ2-5, with D possibly being TRBD2 (5 bases). Germline CDR1 reads SEHNR; CDR2 reads FQNEAQ (reference sequence). The length of the CDR3 is 11 residues. V lost 4 bases and J 5 bases, leaving 5 bases between the germline ends. CDR3 loop: CASSSGETQYF. The CDR3 coding sequence is TGTGCCAGCAGCTCGGGGGAGACCCAGTACTTC.

Many counts were recorded for this clone. The rearrangement links TRBV30 to TRBJ2-3; maybe TRBD1 (5 bases). The CDR3 contains 12 residues. Germline CDR1 reads GTSNPN; CDR2 reads SVGIG (reference sequence). Trimming removed 1 base at V and 10 bases at J, with 12 bases between. CDR3 coding DNA: TGTGCCTGGAGTGCCTCTTGGGGCGCGCAGTATTTT. Its translation: CAWSASWGAQYF.

This clone was counted once. At one boundary the junction diverges from the germline segment, which might be a read error. This CDR3 is also generated by other DNA sequences in the sample. The chain employs TRBV2 and TRBJ2-2, with D tentatively TRBD2 (8 bases). Germline CDR1 and CDR2: SNHLY and FYNNEI. The CDR3 has 17 amino acids. CDR3 region: CASRGGRGVAGTGELFF. CDR3 nucleotide sequence: TGTGCCAGCAGAGGGGGCCGTGGTGTAGCGGGGACCGGGGAGCTGTTTTTC. The variable domain in full, completed from reference TRBV2 and TRBJ2-2, reads EPEVTQTPSHQVTQMGQEVILRCVPISNHLYFYWYRQILGQKVEFLVSFYNNEISEKSEIFDDQFSVERPDGSNFTLKIRSTKLEDSAMYFCASRGGRGVAGTGELFFGEGSRLTVL.

This clone came up many times. The chain uses TRBV6-1 and TRBJ1-1; a possible D gene is TRBD1 (5 bases). In germline, CDR1 is MNHNS, CDR2 SASEGT. V was pared by 7 bases and J by 2 bases, with 20 bases between. The CDR3 loop spans 16 amino acids. The CDR3 here is CASIQTDQRSNTEAFF. CDR3 nucleotide sequence: TGTGCCAGCATTCAGACAGACCAACGCTCAAACACTGAAGCTTTCTTT.

V is TRBV6-1 and J is TRBJ1-6; D is undetermined. V dropped 7 bases and J dropped 5 bases, with 15 bases sitting between them. Looked up from germline, CDR1 is MNHNS and CDR2 is SASEGT. This CDR3 has 15 residues. Here the CDR3 reads CASKCEGGNNSPLHF. The CDR3 DNA is TGTGCCAGCAAGTGCGAAGGAGGGAATAATTCACCCCTCCACTTT.